What follows are 24 T cell receptor beta chains derived from one specimen sequenced in a study of blood T cell repertoires in COVID-19. The repertoire was sequenced with immunoSEQ multiplex PCR; TCRdb's copy has only in-frame clones and lacks some. The sample has approximately 300,000 clones; approximately 90% are singletons. The sequenced sample was PBMCs or T cells enriched from blood (not recorded which). The source of these receptors is a woman in her 30s who had been exposed to COVID-19.

The chain recombines TRBV30 with TRBJ1-3; 7 bases are shared with TRBD1. V gave up 5 bases and J gave up 4 bases; unmatched junction bases: 5. The CDR3 spans 13 residues. CDR1 and CDR2 from the germline V gene are GTSNPN and SVGIG (reference sequence). DNA for the CDR3: TGTGCCTGGGACAGGGCGCGGGGAAACACCATATATTTT. Translating it yields CAWDRARGNTIYF.

The chain uses TRBV14 and TRBJ2-5, with a weak D call TRBD2 (6 bases). Germline assignment: CDR1 SGHDN and CDR2 FVKESK. The CDR3 consists of 17 residues. V shed 1 base and J shed 0 bases, with 15 bases lying between them. The CDR3 DNA follows: TGTGCCAGCAGCCAAGGATGGGGAGGACGATACCAAGAGACCCAGTACTTC. Encoded protein: CASSQGWGGRYQETQYF.

This chain joins TRBV9 and TRBJ1-1; D is unclear. The CDR3 is made up of 15 amino acids. The germline CDR1 and CDR2 sequences are SGDLS and YYNGEE. V lost 1 base and J 4 bases, leaving 14 bases between the germline ends. This chain's CDR3 is CASSVSAVASTEAFF. In nucleotides, the CDR3 is TGTGCCAGCAGCGTAAGTGCCGTAGCCAGCACTGAAGCTTTCTTT.

The CDR3 DNA is TGCGCCAGCAGCTTGGAGCCACAGGGCGCAACTAATGAAAAACTGTTTTTT. It yields the protein CASSLEPQGATNEKLFF. The chain has TRBV5-1 and TRBJ1-4, with D perhaps matching TRBD1 (6 bases). V was trimmed by 0 bases and J by 0 bases, leaving 12 bases between them. This CDR3 is 17 amino acids long. Looked up from germline, CDR1 is SGHRS and CDR2 is YFSETQ.

The J gene is TRBJ2-5, the V gene TRBV7-9; 7 bases are shared with TRBD1. CDR3 size: 17 residues. With V trimmed by 4 bases and J by 5 bases, 16 bases remained unmatched. Germline values: CDR1 SEHNR, CDR2 FQNEAQ (reference sequence). The DNA of the CDR3 is TGTGCCAGCAGCTCCCAGGGGGTCCAAGGCGGGTCGGAGACCCAGTACTTC. The encoded protein is CASSSQGVQGGSETQYF.

This sequence joins TRBV6-2 or TRBV6-3 and TRBJ1-2; 7 bases are a match to TRBD1. Germline CDR1 reads MNHEY; CDR2 reads SVGEGT. CDR3 length: 15 amino acids. With V trimmed by 4 bases and J by 2 bases, 7 bases remained unmatched. The CDR3 here is CASSSDRARNYGYTF. CDR3 coding DNA: TGTGCCAGCAGTTCAGACAGGGCGAGAAACTATGGCTACACCTTC.

This chain uses TRBV30 with TRBJ1-2; TRBD1 matches 8 bases. The V gene end was trimmed by 1 base and the J gene end by 2 bases; junction bases not matched to a gene: 3. In germline, CDR1 is GTSNPN, CDR2 SVGIG (reference sequence). CDR3 length: 14 residues. CDR3 region: CAWSGQGYNYGYTF. The CDR3 DNA is TGTGCCTGGAGTGGACAGGGGTACAACTATGGCTACACCTTC.

The chain employs TRBV9 and TRBJ2-3; possible D gene TRBD2, 6 bases. Per germline, CDR1 SGDLS and CDR2 YYNGEE. V shed 4 bases and J shed 10 bases, with 22 bases lying between them. The CDR3 extends over 15 amino acids. The CDR3: CASSSRGRFKDAQYF. CDR3 sequence (DNA): TGTGCCAGCAGCTCCCGGGGGAGGTTCAAGGATGCGCAGTATTTT.

V usage is TRBV18 and J usage is TRBJ2-3, with a weak D call TRBD2 (5 bases). The CDR3 totals 17 residues. V was cut by 3 bases and J by 1 base, with 17 bases left in between. Germline CDR1 is KGHSH and CDR2 is LQKENI. The CDR3 DNA follows: TGTGCCAGCTCACCGTACGGACTGCCCGGGCGCACAGATACGCAGTATTTT. This sequence encodes CASSPYGLPGRTDTQYF. Together with reference TRBV18 and TRBJ2-3, the CDR3 gives the full variable domain: NAGVMQNPRHLVRRRGQEARLRCSPMKGHSHVYWYRQLPEEGLKFMVYLQKENIIDESGMPKERFSAEFPKEGPSILRIQQVVRGDSAAYFCASSPYGLPGRTDTQYFGPGTRLTVL.

This chain joins TRBV7-3 and TRBJ2-1, with D possibly TRBD1 on 5 matching bases. This CDR3 region has 16 residues. Germline V gives CDR1 SGHTA, CDR2 FQGTGA. Trimming took 4 bases from V and 2 from J, leaving 15 bases between them. In DNA, the CDR3 is TGTGCCAGCAGCTCACAGCCGACAGCTACCTACAATGAGCAGTTCTTC. Protein sequence: CASSSQPTATYNEQFF.

This clone came up once. This chain joins TRBV9 and TRBJ2-3, with TRBD2 identical over 11 bases. The CDR3 is made up of 20 amino acids. V was pared by 4 bases and J by 2 bases, with 18 bases of the junction left unmatched. From germline, CDR1 is SGDLS and CDR2 YYNGEE. The DNA for the CDR3 is TGTGCCAGCAGCCGTAGGCTAGCGGGGGGCCTCAGCCTCTACACAGATACGCAGTATTTT. Translated, it gives CASSRRLAGGLSLYTDTQYF.

The J gene is TRBJ1-5, the V gene TRBV12-3 or TRBV12-4; 7 bases are a match to TRBD1. The CDR3 extends over 13 amino acids. V shed 6 bases and J 7 bases; nucleotides not matched to a gene: 6. The CDR3 spells CASSDRAGQPQHF. DNA of the CDR3: TGTGCCAGCAGCGACAGGGCGGGACAGCCCCAGCATTTT.

This chain uses TRBV19 with TRBJ1-5; weak D call: TRBD1 (6 bases). The CDR3 has 16 residues. The V end was cut by 5 bases, the J end by 7 bases, with 21 bases between. CDR1 LNHDA and CDR2 SQIVND come from the germline V gene (reference sequence). CDR3 in DNA: TGTGCCAGTAGTCGATCATTGCGGAACAGGGCCCAGCCCCAGCATTTT. Its translation: CASSRSLRNRAQPQHF.

The genes are TRBV5-1 and TRBJ1-1, with TRBD1 as a possible D gene (5 bases). The CDR3 runs to 14 residues. With 4 bases removed from V and 1 base from J, the gap between germline ends came to 11 bases. From germline, CDR1 is SGHRS and CDR2 YFSETQ. The CDR3 DNA follows: TGCGCCAGCAGCGACGGACACAGGAACACTGAAGCTTTCTTT. Translating gives CASSDGHRNTEAFF.

The chain combines TRBV19 with TRBJ2-2; tentative D call: TRBD1 (6 bases). Trimming took 7 bases from V and 0 from J, leaving 12 bases between them. The CDR3 extends over 15 amino acids. Germline V gene data show CDR1 as LNHDA and CDR2 as SQIVND (reference sequence). In DNA form, the CDR3 reads TGTGCCAGTACCCCCGGGACAACGAACACCGGGGAGCTGTTTTTT. Residues: CASTPGTTNTGELFF. The complete variable domain, with remaining parts taken from reference TRBV19 and TRBJ2-2, reads DGGITQSPKYLFRKEGQNVTLSCEQNLNHDAMYWYRQDPGQGLRLIYYSQIVNDFQKGDIAEGYSVSREKKESFPLTVTSAQKNPTAFYLCASTPGTTNTGELFFGEGSRLTVL.

This clone was seen a single time. V and J are TRBV5-1 and TRBJ2-2; no definite D call. Germline V gene lookup returns CDR1 SGHRS and CDR2 YFSETQ. V lost 5 bases and J lost 6, with 8 bases in between. CDR3 size: 12 residues. CDR3 residues: CASRVGPGELFF. The CDR3 DNA follows: TGCGCCAGCAGGGTTGGGCCCGGGGAGCTGTTTTTT.

V gene TRBV16 combines with J gene TRBJ2-2; a weak D match, TRBD2 (6 bases). Germline assignment: CDR1 KGHSY and CDR2 FQNENV. The CDR3 is 13 residues long. Trimming pared 4 bases from V and 6 bases from J, leaving 9 bases between. The CDR3: CASSRRVSGELFF. CDR3 nucleotide sequence: TGTGCCAGCAGCCGGAGGGTTTCCGGGGAGCTGTTTTTT.

The chain has TRBV5-4 and TRBJ2-7, with TRBD1 matching 7 bases. Per the germline V gene, CDR1 is SGHNT and CDR2 is YYREEE (reference sequence). Trimming took 3 bases from V and 0 from J; bases not matched to a gene: 6. The CDR3 extends over 15 amino acids. CDR3 amino acids: CASSSKGTVSYEQYF. The CDR3 DNA sequence: TGTGCCAGCAGCTCTAAAGGGACAGTCTCCTACGAGCAGTACTTC.

This chain connects TRBV19 to TRBJ2-1; 13 bases fit TRBD2. The CDR3 loop spans 16 amino acids. Germline loops: CDR1 LNHDA, CDR2 SQIVND (reference sequence). V was pared by 4 bases and J by 7 bases, with 7 bases of the junction left unmatched. The CDR3 reads CASSRRLAGGWNEQFF. The CDR3 coding sequence is TGTGCCAGTAGTAGGCGACTAGCGGGGGGTTGGAATGAGCAGTTCTTC.

This clone has only a few counts. The genes are TRBV5-6 and TRBJ2-2; D is unclear. The V end lost 1 base, the J end lost 0 bases, and 4 bases lay between the germline ends. The CDR3 loop spans 14 amino acids. Per germline, CDR1 SGHDT and CDR2 YYEEEE. The CDR3 spells CASSLQANTGELFF. The CDR3 coding sequence is TGTGCCAGCAGCTTGCAGGCGAACACCGGGGAGCTGTTTTTT.

The chain is built from TRBV6-2 or TRBV6-3 and TRBJ1-5; 7 bases map to TRBD1. Trimming took 0 bases from V and 7 from J; bases not matched to a gene: 6. The CDR3 extends over 15 amino acids. The V gene's germline CDR1 is MNHEY and CDR2 SVGEGT. CDR3 sequence: CASSYSTGSGQPQHF. The CDR3 DNA follows: TGTGCCAGCAGTTACTCGACAGGGTCGGGACAGCCCCAGCATTTT.

The chain carries TRBV5-4 and TRBJ1-4, with D possibly TRBD1 on 5 matching bases. The length of the CDR3 is 14 residues. CDR1 and CDR2 from the germline V gene are SGHNT and YYREEE (reference sequence). V was cut by 4 bases and J by 12 bases, with 19 bases left in between. The CDR3 spells CASSPSDRGGELFF. CDR3 nucleotide sequence: TGTGCCAGCAGCCCCTCAGACAGAGGTGGCGAACTGTTTTTT.

The chain links TRBV19 to TRBJ1-2; tentatively, D is TRBD1 (6 bases). The CDR3 is 15 amino acids. Trimming left V 3 bases short and J 3 bases short, with 14 bases between. CDR1 LNHDA and CDR2 SQIVND come from the germline V gene (reference sequence). This CDR3 reads CASSIGGGAHYGYTF. As DNA, the CDR3 is TGTGCCAGTAGTATTGGTGGGGGGGCGCACTATGGCTACACCTTC.

This chain connects TRBV10-3 to TRBJ2-3, with 8 bases fitting TRBD1. The CDR3 spans 19 residues. CDR1 is ENHRY, CDR2 SYGVKD, per germline. J was trimmed by 0 bases and V by 6 bases; bases with no gene match: 17. CDR3 sequence: CAIRSLTGGPNPSTDTQYF. The CDR3 DNA follows: TGTGCCATCAGATCGCTAACAGGGGGGCCTAACCCTAGCACAGATACGCAGTATTTT.